A single sample is the source of the 18 T cell receptor beta chains below, sequenced in a study of blood T cells in healthy people across ages (dated by TCRdb to the mid-2010s). Library method: 5' RACE. TCRdb lists the instrument as Illumina HiSeq 2500. A second 7 to 11 cycle PCR used a sample-barcoded 5' primer and a J-beta primer mix. The public reads were run again by TCRdb, first through fastp at Q25 and then through MiXCR, and only productive beta chains were kept. For every CDR3 protein sequence, its rows merge into one entry that carries the most common genes and DNA. The sample table holds more than 800,000 distinct CDR3 sequences, of which under 45% were seen once. The ten largest account for approximately 20% of the sample. The sequenced material came from blood. The receptor source for this set is a woman aged 55-70 years in good health.

This chain joins TRBV24-1 and TRBJ2-1; 8 nucleotides match TRBD2. V lost 0 bases, J lost 4 bases, and 4 bases stayed unmatched. The CDR3 has 16 residues. CDR1 is KGHDR and CDR2 is SFDVKD in the germline V gene. The CDR3, as DNA: TGTGCCACCAGTGATTTGGGGACTAGTAGGTACAATGAGCAGTTCTTC. Protein: CATSDLGTSRYNEQFF.

The chain couples TRBV4-1 to TRBJ2-7; possibly TRBD1 or TRBD2 for D (5 bases each). The CDR3 is made up of 15 amino acids. Germline CDR1 reads MGHRA; CDR2 reads YSYEKL. V shed 2 bases and J shed 4 bases, with 15 bases lying between them. The DNA of the CDR3 is TGCGCCAGCAGCCAAAGCCAGGGACCTGAGTACGAGCAGTACTTC. Protein product: CASSQSQGPEYEQYF.

This clonotype was seen many times. The chain carries TRBV29-1 and TRBJ2-2; D gene unclear. CDR1 and CDR2 (germline): SQVTM, ANQGSEA. The CDR3 covers 13 residues. Trimming stripped 1 base from V and 5 bases from J, with 8 bases between. Here the CDR3 reads CSVEVMGTGELFF. The CDR3 nucleotides read TGCAGCGTTGAAGTCATGGGAACCGGGGAGCTGTTTTTT.

The J gene is TRBJ1-5, the V gene TRBV6-6; 12 nucleotides line up with TRBD1. Germline V CDR1 and CDR2: MNHNY, SVGAGI (reference sequence). The CDR3 extends over 17 amino acids. Trimming cost V 6 bases and J 1 base; bases outside gene matches: 7. The CDR3 DNA follows: TGTGCCAGCAGCGCGGGACAGGGGGCGGTGAGCAATCAGCCCCAGCATTTT. Protein: CASSAGQGAVSNQPQHF.

The chain joins TRBV7-6 to TRBJ2-5; weak D call: TRBD2 (6 bases). CDR1 is SGHVS, CDR2 FNYEAQ, per germline. Trimming removed 5 bases at V and 5 bases at J, with 15 bases between. The CDR3 has 14 amino acids. The CDR3 nucleotides are TGTGCCAGCAGCGAGAACGGGAGAAGGGAGACCCAGTACTTC. Translating gives CASSENGRRETQYF.

The chain employs TRBV10-2 and TRBJ2-5; 13 nucleotides line up with TRBD2. CDR3 length: 15 residues. Germline CDR1 WSHSY, CDR2 SAAADI. Germline trimming cut 6 bases from V and 0 bases from J; bases unmatched to any gene: 1. CDR3 DNA sequence: TGCGCCAGCAGACTAGCGGGAGGGCACCAAGAGACCCAGTACTTC. Protein sequence: CASRLAGGHQETQYF.

The chain has TRBV27 and TRBJ2-2; 8 nucleotides match TRBD2. Looked up from germline, CDR1 is MNHEY and CDR2 is SMNVEV (reference sequence). The CDR3 is 15 residues long. With V trimmed by 5 bases and J by 4 bases, 6 bases remained unmatched. The CDR3 is CASSMGLGGTGELFF. The DNA of the CDR3 is TGTGCCAGCAGTATGGGACTAGGGGGCACCGGGGAGCTGTTTTTT.

This chain joins TRBV10-1 and TRBJ2-2, with no clear D. The CDR3 is 13 residues long. Germline assignment: CDR1 WNHNN and CDR2 SYGVQD (reference sequence). Trimming cost V 2 bases and J 4 bases, with 5 bases left between them. In nucleotides, the CDR3 is TGCGCCAGCAGTGAGATCTTCACCGGGGAGCTGTTTTTT. Translation: CASSEIFTGELFF.

The chain couples TRBV7-8 to TRBJ2-5; tentatively, D is TRBD1 or TRBD2 (6 bases each). The CDR3 extends over 16 amino acids. CDR1 is SGHVS, CDR2 FQNEAQ, per germline. With 1 base removed from V and 5 bases from J, the gap between germline ends came to 17 bases. CDR3 in amino acids: CASSLGARGQSETQYF. CDR3 nucleotide sequence: TGTGCCAGCAGCTTAGGAGCGCGGGGACAATCGGAGACCCAGTACTTC.

The chain employs TRBV10-3 and TRBJ2-1, with TRBD2 matching 8 bases. The trim removed 8 bases at V and 15 bases at J, leaving 21 bases unmatched. There are 15 residues in the CDR3. The germline V gene has CDR1 ENHRY and CDR2 SYGVKD. The CDR3: CAIASGSLGVSEPFF. CDR3 bases: TGTGCCATCGCCAGCGGGAGCTTAGGGGTATCGGAACCGTTCTTC.

The rearrangement links TRBV10-3 to TRBJ2-7; no reliable D call. This CDR3 contains 14 residues. Germline V gene data show CDR1 as ENHRY and CDR2 as SYGVKD. Trimming stripped 2 bases from V and 4 bases from J, with 12 bases between. The CDR3 DNA reads as TGTGCCATCAGTGAGATAGAGGTGTCTTACGAGCAGTACTTC. Its protein is CAISEIEVSYEQYF.

This clonotype was seen more than once but under ten times. V usage is TRBV6-2 or TRBV6-3 and J usage is TRBJ2-3, with 9 bases identical to TRBD2. V was clipped by 7 bases and J by 7 bases; unmatched bases: 12. Germline CDR1 MNHEY, CDR2 SVGEGT. This CDR3 is built from 15 residues. DNA for the CDR3: TGTGCCAGCACCCGAGCGGGAGGCGTAGAGAATACGCAGTATTTT. This gives the protein CASTRAGGVENTQYF.

The table lists this clonotype with a few counts. The genes are TRBV20-1 and TRBJ2-5; 13 bases match TRBD2. Trimming cost V 5 bases and J 4 bases; bases outside gene matches: 4. The CDR3 covers 14 residues. Germline CDR1 reads DFQATT; CDR2 reads SNEGSKA (reference sequence). The CDR3 nucleotides are TGCAGTGCTGATGGACTAGCGGGAGTAGAGACCCAGTACTTC. Translation: CSADGLAGVETQYF.

V is TRBV21-1 and J is TRBJ2-1; the table calls TRBD2, which could not be checked here. TRBV21-1 corresponds to a pseudogene. The CDR3 has 15 amino acids. The CDR3 loop reads CASSDVRAGEAEQFF. The DNA for the CDR3 is TGTGCCAGCAGCGACGTCCGAGCGGGAGAGGCTGAGCAGTTCTTC.

This clonotype was counted a few times. The chain recombines TRBV12-3 or TRBV12-4 with TRBJ2-5, with D tentatively TRBD1 or TRBD2 (5 bases each). This CDR3 is 18 amino acids long. V gave up 6 bases and J gave up 11 bases, with 34 bases separating them. The CDR3 DNA reads TGTGCCAGCAGCAGTTTCCTCACAGGCGCGGGCTTGGGAGAAGAGCAGTACTTC. Translation: CASSSFLTGAGLGEEQYF.

The rearrangement uses TRBV20-1 and TRBJ2-3; the D is unclear. The CDR3 is made up of 14 amino acids. From germline, CDR1 is DFQATT and CDR2 SNEGSKA (reference sequence). Trimming left V 1 base short and J 0 bases short, with 8 bases between. The CDR3 sequence is CSARVPASTDTQYF. The CDR3 DNA reads TGCAGTGCTAGAGTTCCAGCTAGCACAGATACGCAGTATTTT.

Of note for this clonotype: In this CDR3 the conserved last residue, phenylalanine or tryptophan, is missing, so a read error is likely. The chain uses TRBV12-3 or TRBV12-4 and TRBJ2-3, with 8 bases that match TRBD2. V lost 2 bases and J lost 5; bases outside the gene matches: 9. The CDR3 contains 16 residues. The CDR3 region is CASSLSEREIQDTQYS. The CDR3 region has the DNA TGTGCCAGCAGTTTATCGGAGCGGGAGATCCAAGATACGCAGTATTCT.

The genes are TRBV5-5 and TRBJ2-3; D remains unclear. Germline V lookup: CDR1 SGHKS, CDR2 YYEKEE (reference sequence). Trimming pared 4 bases from V and 1 base from J, leaving 10 bases between. The length of the CDR3 is 14 residues. In DNA form, the CDR3 reads TGTGCCAGCAGCCGGCCCCCGGGCACAGATACGCAGTATTTT. It codes for CASSRPPGTDTQYF.